A selection of T cell receptor beta chains follows, all from one sample in a study of blood T cell repertoires in COVID-19. Method: immunoSEQ multiplex PCR; TCRdb's copy keeps in-frame clones and lacks some. Among 100,000 to 150,000 clones listed, around four fifths were seen once. Source material: peripheral blood. The receptors come from a human donor in a cohort sampled during active COVID-19. CDR3s include the opening cysteine and the closing phenylalanine or tryptophan. Each record gives: V gene, D gene, J gene, CDR3 protein. The D gene is left open where the match is weak.

TRBV28,.,TRBJ1-6,CASSGPIREPQSPLHF
TRBV15,.,TRBJ1-2,CATSRGAGEGTYGYTF
TRBV20-1,TRBD1,TRBJ1-5,CSASPDRGYQPQHF
TRBV3-1/TRBV3-2,.,TRBJ1-2,CASSETNYGYTF
TRBV29-1,.,TRBJ1-4,CSVELGTRDEKLFF
TRBV12-3/TRBV12-4,.,TRBJ2-4,CASRRGRDIQYF
TRBV28,.,TRBJ1-4,CASTPVETNEKLFF
TRBV10-3,TRBD2,TRBJ2-1,CAISESGSGSVGRNEQFF
TRBV20-1,TRBD1,TRBJ1-5,CSASRQGPQHF
TRBV29-1,TRBD2,TRBJ2-5,CSAKKLAGVETQYF
TRBV29-1,.,TRBJ2-6,CSVDKGAGANVLTF
TRBV5-5,TRBD1,TRBJ2-2,CASSRAGTGRGNTGELFF
TRBV7-6,TRBD1,TRBJ2-7,CASSLAQGAHSEQYF
TRBV10-2,TRBD1,TRBJ1-5,CASSDSGGGNQPQHF
TRBV4-3,TRBD2,TRBJ2-2,CASSQGLIAGEIDPGELFF
TRBV10-3,.,TRBJ2-1,CAITPGLGWEQFF
TRBV6-2/TRBV6-3,.,TRBJ1-5,CASSYEWSNQPQHF
TRBV18,TRBD1,TRBJ1-2,CASSPSGTVNYGYTF
TRBV27,.,TRBJ1-5,CASRKDSSQPQHF
TRBV20-1,TRBD2,TRBJ2-6,CSASKLSGRARAGANVLTF
TRBV19,TRBD2,TRBJ2-7,CASSIPLAGSREQYF
TRBV7-3,TRBD1,TRBJ2-7,CASRAGQGGNYEQYF
TRBV10-3,TRBD1,TRBJ1-4,CAISDSRGQEQSNEKLFF
TRBV28,TRBD2,TRBJ2-2,CASGTSGRMNTGELFF
TRBV4-1,TRBD1,TRBJ1-5,CASSQTGGFGQPQHF
TRBV3-1/TRBV3-2,TRBD1,TRBJ1-1,CASSLRTGGKNTEAFF
TRBV7-2,TRBD1,TRBJ1-2,CASSTRTGEGYTF
TRBV18,TRBD2,TRBJ2-5,CASSPGLAGQETQYF
TRBV9,.,TRBJ2-2,CASTSAGTNTGELFF
TRBV10-1,TRBD2,TRBJ2-5,CASRDPLRTPSGGARETQYF
TRBV5-4,TRBD1,TRBJ2-7,CASSLVAGTGGIMQYF
TRBV5-1,TRBD1,TRBJ2-7,CASSLAGTGVYEQYF
TRBV3-1/TRBV3-2,TRBD2,TRBJ2-1,CASSQWPSGRWNEQFF
TRBV6-1,TRBD2,TRBJ2-1,CASSEALAGGLNEQFF
TRBV6-6,TRBD1,TRBJ1-1,CASSPLRDSLSTVNTEAFF
TRBV6-5,TRBD1,TRBJ1-4,CASSLGTGVEKLFF
TRBV12-3/TRBV12-4,TRBD1,TRBJ1-2,CASSRTGGYGYTF
TRBV7-2,TRBD1,TRBJ1-1,CASSLSRGHTEAFF